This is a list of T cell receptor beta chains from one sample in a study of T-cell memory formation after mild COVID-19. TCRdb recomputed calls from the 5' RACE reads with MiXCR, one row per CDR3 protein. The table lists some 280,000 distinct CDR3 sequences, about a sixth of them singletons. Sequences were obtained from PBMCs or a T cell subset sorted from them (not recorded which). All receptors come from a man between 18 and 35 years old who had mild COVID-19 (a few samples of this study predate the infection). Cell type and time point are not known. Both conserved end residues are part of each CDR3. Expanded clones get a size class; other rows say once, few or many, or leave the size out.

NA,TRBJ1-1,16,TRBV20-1,CSARDPQFGWDTEAFF
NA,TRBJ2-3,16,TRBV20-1,CSASRVGYTSTDTQYF
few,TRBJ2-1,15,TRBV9,CASSVGGQTYNEQFF
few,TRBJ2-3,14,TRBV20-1,CSAGTGGNADTQYF
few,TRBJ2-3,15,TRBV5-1,CASRVAGTFGDTQYF
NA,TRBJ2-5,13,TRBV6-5,CASSYGRQETQYF
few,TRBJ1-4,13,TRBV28,CASSLMHIGKLFF
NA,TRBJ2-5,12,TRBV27,CASSFPTGMQYF
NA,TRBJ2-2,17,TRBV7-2,CASSFWGTSGPPGELFF
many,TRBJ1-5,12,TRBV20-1,CSAVSGNQPQHF
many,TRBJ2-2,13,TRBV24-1,CAAGRTDTGELFF
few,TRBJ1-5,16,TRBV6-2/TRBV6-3,CASRVGQGARNQPQHF
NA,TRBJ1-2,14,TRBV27,CASSLFAGDYGYTF
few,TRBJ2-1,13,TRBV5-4,CASRGPGPNEQFF
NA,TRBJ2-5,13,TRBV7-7,CASSLEGRGTQYF
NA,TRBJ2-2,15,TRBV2,CASTRTGGRSGELFF
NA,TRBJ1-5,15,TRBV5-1,CASSLSGQSNQPQHF
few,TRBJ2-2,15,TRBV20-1,CSARVGGLRTGELFF